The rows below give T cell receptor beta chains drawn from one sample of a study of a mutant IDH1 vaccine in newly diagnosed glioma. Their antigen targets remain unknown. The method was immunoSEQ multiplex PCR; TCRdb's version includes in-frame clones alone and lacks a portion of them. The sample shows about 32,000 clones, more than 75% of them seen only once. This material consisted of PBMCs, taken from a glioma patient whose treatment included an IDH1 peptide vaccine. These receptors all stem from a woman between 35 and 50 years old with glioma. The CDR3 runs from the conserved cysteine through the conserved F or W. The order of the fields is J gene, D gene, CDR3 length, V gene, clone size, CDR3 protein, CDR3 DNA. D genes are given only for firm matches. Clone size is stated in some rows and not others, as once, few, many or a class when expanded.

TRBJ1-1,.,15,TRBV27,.,CASSLSSGLNTEAFF,TGTGCCAGCAGTTTATCCTCGGGCTTGAACACTGAAGCTTTCTTT
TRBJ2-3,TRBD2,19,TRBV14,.,CASSLGGTSTLRSTDTQYF,TGTGCCAGCAGCCTAGGCGGGACTAGCACCTTGAGAAGCACAGATACGCAGTATTTT
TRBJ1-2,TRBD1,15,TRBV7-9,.,CASSLAAGGTNGYTF,TGTGCCAGCAGCTTAGCGGCAGGGGGGACCAATGGCTACACCTTC
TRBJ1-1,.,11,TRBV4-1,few,CASRANTEAFF,TGCGCCAGCAGAGCGAACACTGAAGCTTTCTTT
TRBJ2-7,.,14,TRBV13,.,CASSLAGQSYEQYF,TGTGCCAGCAGCTTAGCTGGCCAGTCCTACGAGCAGTACTTC
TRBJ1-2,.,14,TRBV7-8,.,CASSLGDGNYGYTF,TGTGCCAGCAGCTTAGGCGACGGTAACTATGGCTACACCTTC
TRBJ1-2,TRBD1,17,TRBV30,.,CAWTKPGTGALFDGYTF,TGTGCCTGGACCAAACCCGGGACAGGGGCTTTATTCGATGGCTACACCTTC
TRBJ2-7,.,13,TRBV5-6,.,CASSLTGKYEQYF,TGTGCCAGCAGCTTGACAGGAAAATACGAGCAGTACTTC
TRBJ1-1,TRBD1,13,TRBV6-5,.,CASSQTWGQEAFF,TGTGCCAGCAGTCAAACGTGGGGACAGGAAGCTTTCTTT
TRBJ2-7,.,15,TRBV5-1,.,CASSLDGTSFYEQYF,TGCGCCAGCAGCTTGGATGGGACCTCTTTCTACGAGCAGTACTTC
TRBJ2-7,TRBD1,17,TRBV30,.,CAWSVGFRGTGLHEQYF,TGTGCCTGGAGTGTAGGGTTCCGCGGGACAGGGCTCCACGAGCAGTACTTC
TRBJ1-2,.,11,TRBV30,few,CAWSVGPVYTF,TGTGCCTGGAGTGTAGGTCCCGTCTACACCTTC
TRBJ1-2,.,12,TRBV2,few,CANDLTLGGYTF,TGTGCCAACGACCTAACTCTGGGGGGCTACACCTTC
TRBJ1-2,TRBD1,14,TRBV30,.,CAWSRDRVNYGYTF,TGTGCCTGGAGTAGAGACAGGGTTAACTATGGCTACACCTTC
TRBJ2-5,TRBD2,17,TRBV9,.,CASSVGTSGGAGETQYF,TGTGCCAGCAGCGTAGGGACTAGCGGGGGGGCAGGTGAGACCCAGTACTTC
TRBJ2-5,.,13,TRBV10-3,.,CAITREVQETQYF,TGTGCCATCACCAGGGAGGTTCAAGAGACCCAGTACTTC
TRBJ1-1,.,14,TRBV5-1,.,CASSFGSQNTEAFF,TGCGCCAGCAGCTTCGGTTCTCAGAACACTGAAGCTTTCTTT
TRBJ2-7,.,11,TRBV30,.,CALGRGYEQYF,TGTGCCTTAGGGAGAGGTTACGAGCAGTACTTC
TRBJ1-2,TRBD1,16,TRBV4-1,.,CASSFRDRGLFYGYTF,TGCGCCAGCAGCTTTCGGGACAGGGGCCTTTTCTATGGCTACACCTTC
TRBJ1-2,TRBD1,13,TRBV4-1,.,CASSPLAGGRNTF,TGCGCCAGCAGCCCCCTGGCAGGGGGAAGGAACACCTTC
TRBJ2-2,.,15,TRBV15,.,CATSRVTGQTGELFF,TGTGCCACCAGCAGGGTAACAGGGCAAACCGGGGAGCTGTTTTTT
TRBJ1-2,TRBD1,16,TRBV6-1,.,CASSVGGPGGDYGYTF,TGTGCCAGCAGTGTCGGGGGGCCAGGGGGCGACTATGGCTACACCTTC
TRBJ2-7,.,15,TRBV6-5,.,CASSYSAGDHYEQYF,TGTGCCAGCAGTTACTCGGCAGGGGACCACTACGAGCAGTACTTC
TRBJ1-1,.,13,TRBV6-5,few,CASSYRADTEAFF,TGTGCCAGCAGTTACAGGGCAGACACTGAAGCTTTCTTT
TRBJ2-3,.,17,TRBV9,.,CASSVAETPKSTDTQYF,TGTGCCAGCAGCGTAGCTGAGACACCCAAGAGCACAGATACGCAGTATTTT
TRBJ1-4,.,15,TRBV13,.,CASSRKVATNEKLFF,TGTGCCAGCAGCCGAAAAGTTGCAACTAATGAAAAACTGTTTTTT
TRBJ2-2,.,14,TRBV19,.,CASWNLGGGLELFF,TGTGCCAGTTGGAATTTGGGCGGGGGCTTGGAGCTGTTTTTT
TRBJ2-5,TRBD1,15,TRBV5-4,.,CASSPGQGRRETQYF,TGTGCCAGCAGCCCCGGACAGGGGAGAAGAGAGACCCAGTACTTC
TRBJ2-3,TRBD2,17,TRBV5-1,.,CASSLGLAGGSVDTQYF,TGCGCCAGCAGCTTGGGACTAGCGGGGGGAAGTGTAGATACGCAGTATTTT
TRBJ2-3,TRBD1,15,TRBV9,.,CASSVRDRSTDTQYF,TGTGCCAGCAGCGTCCGGGACAGAAGCACAGATACGCAGTATTTT
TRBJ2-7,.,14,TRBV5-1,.,CASSGGLSSYEQYF,TGCGCCAGCAGCGGGGGGCTCAGCTCCTACGAGCAGTACTTC
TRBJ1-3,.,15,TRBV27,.,CASSLSGISGNTIYF,TGTGCCAGCAGTTTATCGGGCATCTCTGGAAACACCATATATTTT
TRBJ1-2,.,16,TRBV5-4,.,CASSLWDVSTVYGYTF,TGTGCCAGCAGCTTATGGGACGTATCTACGGTCTATGGCTACACCTTC
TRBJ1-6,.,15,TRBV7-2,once,CASSLEGGGQSPLHF,TGTGCCAGCAGCTTAGAGGGTGGGGGCCAGTCACCCCTCCACTTT
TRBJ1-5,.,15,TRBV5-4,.,CASSSWGTGNQPQHF,TGTGCCAGCAGCTCGTGGGGAACCGGCAATCAGCCCCAGCATTTT
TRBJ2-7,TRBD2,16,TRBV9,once,CASSVTVAGGHYEQYF,TGTGCCAGCAGCGTAACTGTAGCGGGGGGCCACTACGAGCAGTACTTC
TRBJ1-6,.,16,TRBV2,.,CASFERGGSYNSPLHF,TGTGCCAGCTTTGAAAGAGGAGGATCCTATAATTCACCCCTCCACTTT
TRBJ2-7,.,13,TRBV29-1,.,CSVIRDPGREQYF,TGCAGCGTTATTCGGGACCCAGGGCGTGAGCAGTACTTC
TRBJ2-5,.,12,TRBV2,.,CASGGPSETQYF,TGTGCCAGCGGGGGCCCCTCGGAGACCCAGTACTTC
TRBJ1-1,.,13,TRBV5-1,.,CASSLQGFTEAFF,TGCGCCAGCAGCTTACAGGGTTTTACTGAAGCTTTCTTT
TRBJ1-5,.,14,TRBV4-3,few,CASSRDSGNQPQHF,TGCGCCAGCAGTAGGGATTCCGGCAATCAGCCCCAGCATTTT
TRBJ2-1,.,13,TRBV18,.,CASSPPIANEQFF,TGTGCCAGCTCACCACCGATAGCGAATGAGCAGTTCTTC
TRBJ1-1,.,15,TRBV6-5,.,CASSYLQGRHTEAFF,TGTGCCAGCAGTTACTTGCAGGGCCGCCACACTGAAGCTTTCTTT
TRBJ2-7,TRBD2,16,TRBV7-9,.,CASSLTSGGASYEQYF,TGTGCCAGCAGCTTGACTAGCGGGGGGGCCTCCTACGAGCAGTACTTC
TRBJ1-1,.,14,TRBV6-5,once,CASLKGRQNTEAFF,TGTGCCAGCCTAAAGGGGCGCCAAAACACTGAAGCTTTCTTT
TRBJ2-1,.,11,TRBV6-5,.,CASRRGGEQFF,TGTGCCAGCAGGAGGGGGGGGGAGCAGTTCTTC
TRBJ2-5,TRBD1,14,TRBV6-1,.,CASSVTGGEETQYF,TGTGCCAGCAGTGTTACAGGGGGCGAGGAGACCCAGTACTTC
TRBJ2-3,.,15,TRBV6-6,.,CASSYLGTRSDTQYF,TGTGCCAGCAGTTACCTCGGTACGAGGTCAGATACGCAGTATTTT
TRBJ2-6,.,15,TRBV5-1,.,CASSGLPVGANVLTF,TGCGCCAGCAGCGGTCTCCCGGTTGGGGCCAACGTCCTGACTTTC
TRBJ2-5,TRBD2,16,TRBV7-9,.,CASSYGLALMQETQYF,TGTGCCAGCAGCTACGGACTAGCTCTAATGCAAGAGACCCAGTACTTC
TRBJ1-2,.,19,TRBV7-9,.,CASSSPTDRIRELVHGYTF,TGTGCCAGCAGCTCCCCGACTGACAGGATTCGGGAATTAGTTCATGGCTACACCTTC
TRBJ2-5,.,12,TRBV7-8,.,CASSSLGSWQYF,TGTGCCAGCAGCTCCCTCGGTTCTTGGCAGTACTTC
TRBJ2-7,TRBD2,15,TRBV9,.,CASSVSPGGGYEQYF,TGTGCCAGCAGCGTCTCCCCGGGAGGTGGGTACGAGCAGTACTTC
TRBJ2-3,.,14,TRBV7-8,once,CASSLVSGPDTQYF,TGTGCCAGCAGCTTAGTTTCGGGCCCAGATACGCAGTATTTT